This T cell receptor (beta chain) was identified during a study of lymphopenia after photon versus proton radiotherapy. Findings and caveats of the study: Post-nadir diversity loss with photons came from oligoclonal expansion, particularly CD8+ Temra cells. Relative stability marked proton patients; photon patients lost diversity and naive cells.

The germline V gene encodes CDR1 ENHRY and CDR2 SYGVKD. Trimming pared 5 bases from V and 4 bases from J, leaving 9 bases between. The CDR3 spans 12 residues. Assay used: immunoSEQ multiplex PCR; TCRdb lists only in-frame clones, some missing. The sample lists about 160,000 clones; roughly nine tenths were seen once. Concerning this clone: The antigen remains unidentified.

This specimen consisted of peripheral blood, obtained from a patient treated with photon-based radiotherapy. The receptor's source is a man aged 50 to 60 with gastric cancer. The genes are TRBV10-3 and TRBJ2-7; unclear D gene. The CDR3 sequence: CAISFSEYEQYF. CDR3 DNA: TGTGCCATCAGTTTCAGCGAATACGAGCAGTACTTC.